This is a list of T cell receptor beta chains from one sample in a study of blood T cell repertoires in COVID-19. The method was immunoSEQ multiplex PCR; TCRdb's version includes in-frame clones alone and lacks a portion of them. The sample records 200,000 to 300,000 clones, about 87% being singletons. The sequencing sample was made of peripheral blood. All receptors come from a man in his 60s who had recovered from COVID-19. Each CDR3 is given with its conserved first and last residue. The D gene is left open where the match is weak. The listing skips clone size in some rows; elsewhere it reads once, few, many or a size class.

clone size	D gene	J gene	V gene	CDR3 DNA	CDR3 protein
.	TRBD2	TRBJ2-3	TRBV9	TGTGCCAGCAGCGGTGATAGCGGGGGGGCTTCAGATACGCAGTATTTT	CASSGDSGGASDTQYF
.	.	TRBJ2-2	TRBV11-2	TGTGCCAGCAGCTTAGGTCCCGCAGGCCTTTCTTTCGCCGGGGAGCTGTTTTTT	CASSLGPAGLSFAGELFF
few	.	TRBJ1-5	TRBV7-2	TGTGCCAGCAGCTTATCCGCGGGGGGCAAGCAGCCCCAGCATTTT	CASSLSAGGKQPQHF
few	TRBD2	TRBJ2-7	TRBV5-5	TGTGCCAGCAGCTTGGAAGGCGCGGGGGGGCTCTACGAGCAGTACTTC	CASSLEGAGGLYEQYF
few	.	TRBJ2-7	TRBV5-1	TGCGCCAGCAGAGGGGGAACCTACGAGCAGTACTTC	CASRGGTYEQYF
.	.	TRBJ1-2	TRBV5-1	TGCGCCAGCAGCTCAGACAGATATGGCTACACCTTC	CASSSDRYGYTF
.	.	TRBJ1-2	TRBV7-9	TGTGCCAGCAGCAGCACAGGGAAGGGGAACTATGGCTACACCTTC	CASSSTGKGNYGYTF
.	.	TRBJ2-2	TRBV21-1	TGTGCCAGCAGCAAAGGCGGGGGCCCCATGAACACCGGGGAGCTGTTTTTT	CASSKGGGPMNTGELFF
once	.	TRBJ1-6	TRBV25-1	TGTGCCAGCAGTGAACTGTATAATTCACCCCTCCACTTT	CASSELYNSPLHF
.	TRBD1	TRBJ2-7	TRBV6-5	TGTGCCAGCAGACCGACAGGGTCCCACGAGCAGTACTTC	CASRPTGSHEQYF
.	.	TRBJ1-2	TRBV15	TGTGCCACCAGCACCGGACACCGCTATGGCTACACCTTC	CATSTGHRYGYTF
.	TRBD1	TRBJ2-3	TRBV5-8	TGTGCCAGCAGCTTGGTAGGACAGGGGGGAACAGATACGCAGTATTTT	CASSLVGQGGTDTQYF
.	TRBD1	TRBJ2-5	TRBV5-1	TGCGCCAGCAGCACAGGGACAGGGCAAGAGACCCAGTACTTC	CASSTGTGQETQYF
.	.	TRBJ2-1	TRBV24-1	TGTGCCACCAGTGATCAAACCCCTAGCAATGAGCAGTTCTTC	CATSDQTPSNEQFF
once	.	TRBJ2-7	TRBV11-2	TGTGCCAGCAGCTTCGGTGTTGGGGGCAGGGCCTACGAGCAGTACTTC	CASSFGVGGRAYEQYF
.	.	TRBJ1-5	TRBV6-5	TGTGCCAGCAAGCAGGGTCAGCCCCAGCATTTT	CASKQGQPQHF
.	.	TRBJ1-2	TRBV27	TGTGCCAGCAGTCGGGGGGCGCCCGCTGGCTACACCTTC	CASSRGAPAGYTF
.	TRBD2	TRBJ2-7	TRBV7-2	TGTGCCAGCAGCAGAAGGACTAGCGGGGGAACTTCATCAAACGAGCAGTACTTC	CASSRRTSGGTSSNEQYF
.	.	TRBJ1-4	TRBV18	TGTGCCAGCTCACCACCGGGGCCAACTAATGAAAAACTGTTTTTT	CASSPPGPTNEKLFF
once	TRBD1	TRBJ2-2	TRBV7-9	TGTGCCAGCAGTTTGTCCGGGACAGGGCGTACCGGGGAGCTGTTTTTT	CASSLSGTGRTGELFF
.	TRBD1	TRBJ2-7	TRBV5-8	TGTGCCAGCAGCTCAGACAGGGGCCCCGAGCAGTACTTC	CASSSDRGPEQYF
.	.	TRBJ2-3	TRBV10-1	TGCGCCATCTCTATATCGACGCAGTATTTT	CAISISTQYF
once	TRBD1	TRBJ2-7	TRBV18	TGTGCCAGCTCACCTAGACAGGGTCAGCCATCCACCAGCGAGCAGTACTTC	CASSPRQGQPSTSEQYF
.	.	TRBJ2-2	TRBV2	TGTGCCAGCAGTGAACGTCTGGGGAGGCCCGGGGAGCTGTTTTTT	CASSERLGRPGELFF
.	.	TRBJ1-1	TRBV4-2	TGTGCCAGCAGCCAAGGGGGGGGGCTCAGGACTGAAGCTTTCTTT	CASSQGGGLRTEAFF
.	.	TRBJ2-7	TRBV2	TGTGCCAGCAGTGAATTGGGGAGGTCCTACGAGCAGTACTTC	CASSELGRSYEQYF
once	TRBD1	TRBJ2-7	TRBV7-8	TGTGCCAGCAGCTTCGACAGGGCTCTATACGAGCAGTACTTC	CASSFDRALYEQYF
.	.	TRBJ1-1	TRBV2	TGTGCCAGCAGAGCCAGGTATATAGAAGCTTTCTTT	CASRARYIEAFF
.	.	TRBJ1-5	TRBV7-9	TGTGCCAGCAGCTTAGCGGACAGAGCCCAGCATTTT	CASSLADRAQHF
.	TRBD2	TRBJ2-7	TRBV9	TGTGCCAGCAGCGTGCGGGGGGCCTCCGGCGAGCAGTACTTC	CASSVRGASGEQYF
once	TRBD2	TRBJ2-5	TRBV3-1/TRBV3-2	TGTGCCAGCAGCCGCCTAGCGGGGGCCCGGGAGACCCAGTACTTC	CASSRLAGARETQYF
.	TRBD2	TRBJ2-2	TRBV6-2/TRBV6-3	TGTGCCAGCAGTTTTGTAGCGGGGGGGCCCACCGGGGAGCTGTTTTTT	CASSFVAGGPTGELFF
.	.	TRBJ1-1	TRBV12-5	TGTGCTAGTGGTGTTACGGGAGGGGAGGCTGAAGCTTTCTTT	CASGVTGGEAEAFF
.	TRBD1	TRBJ1-3	TRBV5-1	TGCGCCAGCGGCCAGGGGGGTGGAAACACCATATATTTT	CASGQGGGNTIYF
.	TRBD1	TRBJ2-7	TRBV28	TGTGCCAGCAGTTTACTCGGGACAGCTTCCTACGAGCAGTACTTC	CASSLLGTASYEQYF
.	TRBD1	TRBJ2-1	TRBV7-9	TGTGCCAGCAGCCTATGGGACAGGGACGGTGGGGATGAGCAGTTCTTC	CASSLWDRDGGDEQFF
.	TRBD1	TRBJ1-1	TRBV9	TGTGCCAGCAGCGATGGGACAGGGCGTTTGAACACTGAAGCTTTCTTT	CASSDGTGRLNTEAFF
.	.	TRBJ2-5	TRBV4-1	TGCGCCAGCAGCCAAGACAGCCGGGGTTACCAAGAGACCCAGTACTTC	CASSQDSRGYQETQYF
.	.	TRBJ2-7	TRBV27	TGTGCCAGCAGTTTATTGGGGGCCCTTGGCGAGCAGTACTTC	CASSLLGALGEQYF
.	.	TRBJ2-3	TRBV3-1/TRBV3-2	TGTGCCAGCAGCCAAGATTGGGGGGGCCTTGGCACAGATACGCAGTATTTT	CASSQDWGGLGTDTQYF
once	.	TRBJ1-2	TRBV7-3	TGTGCCAGCAGCCCGGGGGGGTCCAACTATGGCTACACCTTC	CASSPGGSNYGYTF
.	.	TRBJ1-4	TRBV30	TGTGCCTGGAGTGCGAAGGGGGTGGTGGATGAAAAACTGTTTTTT	CAWSAKGVVDEKLFF
.	.	TRBJ1-1	TRBV24-1	TGTGCCACCCGCCGTGGGGGGTCCAATGAAGCTTTCTTT	CATRRGGSNEAFF
.	TRBD1	TRBJ2-1	TRBV5-5	TGTGCCAGCAGCCGTACCGGGACAGGGGCTTTCGATGAGCAGTTCTTC	CASSRTGTGAFDEQFF
.	TRBD1	TRBJ1-5	TRBV18	TGTGCCAGCTCACCAGGGACAGGAGAAAATCAGCCCCAGCATTTT	CASSPGTGENQPQHF
.	.	TRBJ2-1	TRBV5-1	TGCGCCAGCAGCGAACCGGGGGGCCACAATGAGCAGTTCTTC	CASSEPGGHNEQFF
.	.	TRBJ2-5	TRBV27	TGTGCCAGCAGTTTAAGAGGGCGGAAAGAGACCCAGTACTTC	CASSLRGRKETQYF
.	TRBD1	TRBJ2-7	TRBV5-5	TGTGCCAGCAGCTTGAGCAGGGGGTATTACGAGCAGTACTTC	CASSLSRGYYEQYF
once	.	TRBJ1-3	TRBV11-2	TGTGCCAGCAGCCGAGGCGGAGACACCATATATTTT	CASSRGGDTIYF
once	.	TRBJ2-1	TRBV5-1	TGCGCCAGCAGCAGTGCAGGGGCTTGGGAGCAGTTCTTC	CASSSAGAWEQFF
few	.	TRBJ1-6	TRBV29-1	TGCAGCACTCACCGGCCCTTGTCCGGGACATATAATTCACCCCTCCACTTT	CSTHRPLSGTYNSPLHF